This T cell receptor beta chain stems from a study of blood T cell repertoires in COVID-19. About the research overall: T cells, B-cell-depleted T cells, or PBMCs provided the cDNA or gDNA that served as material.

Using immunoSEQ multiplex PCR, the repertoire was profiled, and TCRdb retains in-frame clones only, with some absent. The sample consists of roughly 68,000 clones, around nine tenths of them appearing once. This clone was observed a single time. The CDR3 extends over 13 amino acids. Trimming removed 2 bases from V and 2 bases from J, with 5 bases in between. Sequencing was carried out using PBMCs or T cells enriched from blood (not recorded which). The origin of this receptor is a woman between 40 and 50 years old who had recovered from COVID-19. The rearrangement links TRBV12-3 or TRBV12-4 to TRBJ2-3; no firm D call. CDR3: CASSLPVTDTQYF. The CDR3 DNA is TGTGCCAGCAGTTTACCAGTCACAGATACGCAGTATTTT.